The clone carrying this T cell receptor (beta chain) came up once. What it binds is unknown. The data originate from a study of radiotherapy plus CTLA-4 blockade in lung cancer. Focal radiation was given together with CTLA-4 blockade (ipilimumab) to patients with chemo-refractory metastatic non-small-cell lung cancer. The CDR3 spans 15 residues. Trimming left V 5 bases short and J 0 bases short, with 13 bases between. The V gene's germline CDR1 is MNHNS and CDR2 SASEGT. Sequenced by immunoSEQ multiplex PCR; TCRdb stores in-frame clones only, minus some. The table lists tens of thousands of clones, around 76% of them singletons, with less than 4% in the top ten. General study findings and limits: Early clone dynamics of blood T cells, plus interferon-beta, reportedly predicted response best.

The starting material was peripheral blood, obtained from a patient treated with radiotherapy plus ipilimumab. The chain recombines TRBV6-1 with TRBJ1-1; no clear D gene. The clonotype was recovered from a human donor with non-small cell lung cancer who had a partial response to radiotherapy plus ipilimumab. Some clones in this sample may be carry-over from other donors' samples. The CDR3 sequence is CASSQTRIMNTEAFF. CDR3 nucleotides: TGTGCCAGCAGTCAGACTAGGATAATGAACACTGAAGCTTTCTTT.